This T cell receptor beta chain is from a study of T cells in Graves' hyperthyroidism and ophthalmopathy. About the study: Peripheral blood was obtained at initial diagnosis, preceding any treatment. Study-wide results and caveats: Ophthalmopathy, which appeared later, was predicted by the model a median 6.5 months before onset.

Amplification yielded TCR beta CDR3 regions, with RNA transcripts as the source. The HTBI primer set served for first-round RT-PCR of the TCR CDR3. One entry per CDR3 protein results from TCRdb running MiXCR on the multiplex PCR reads. The sample carries around 340,000 distinct CDR3 sequences, 17% recorded once. This clonotype has ten or more counts. Its antigen is still unknown. CDR3 length: 15 amino acids. Trimming removed 4 bases from V and 0 bases from J, with 10 bases in between. The gene calls are TRBV12-3 or TRBV12-4 and TRBJ2-1; the D is unclear. Sequenced material: blood. The clonotype comes from a woman aged 25 to 39 with Graves' hyperthyroidism that later progressed to Graves' ophthalmopathy. The CDR3 here is CASSYHRSSYNEQFF. As DNA, the CDR3 is TGTGCCAGCAGTTACCACAGAAGCTCCTACAATGAGCAGTTCTTC.